This section outlines one TCR beta chain sequence together with its context. Study members were between about 18 and 89 years old and lived in 20 to 25 US regions. Cohort placement rested on clinical history that participants reported themselves. As handled by the study authors: It was from reference gene primer amplification that nucleated cell counts were estimated. Measured with immunoSEQ multiplex PCR; TCRdb has only the in-frame clones, and not every one. V, J and clone size are those of that table, while D and trimming were read from the DNA. The sample records roughly 240,000 clones, approximately 86% being singletons. This entry belongs to a study of blood T cell repertoires in COVID-19. Study-level background: Specimens from acute and convalescent COVID-19 originated in the United States, Italy and Spain.

This CDR3 contains 17 residues. CDR1 is SGHVS and CDR2 is FQNEAQ in the germline V gene. V trimming: 3 bases; J trimming: 6 bases; junction bases outside the gene matches: 14. The sample consisted of PBMCs or T cells enriched from blood (not recorded which). The chain couples TRBV7-8 to TRBJ1-1; 9 nucleotides line up with TRBD1. This sequence was found in a woman aged 25-40 years with acute COVID-19. CDR3 protein: CASSFKPRGQGHPEAFF. CDR3 in DNA: TGTGCCAGCAGCTTCAAACCACGGGGACAGGGACACCCTGAAGCTTTCTTT.